The clone carrying this T cell receptor (beta chain) was counted ten times or more. An end of the junction does not agree with germline; a read error may underlie this. The sample comes from a study of tumor-infiltrating lymphocytes in primary liver carcinoma. The CDR3 contains 14 residues. Co-extracted RNA and DNA came from around 18-30 mg of unsorted bulk tissue. cDNA specific to TCR beta was made from 500 ng of total RNA, with a constant-region primer employed for priming. TCR beta libraries came from three nested multiplex PCR rounds using slightly modified ARM-PCR. The two initial PCR rounds, about 9 cycles each, used TRBV1-TRBV30 forward and C-beta reverse primers. TCRdb used MiXCR to reprocess the multiplex PCR reads, holding one entry per CDR3 protein. Seen here are 90,000 to 100,000 distinct CDR3 sequences, more than 60% observed once, and the top ten hold around 9.1%.

The gene calls are TRBV12-3 or TRBV12-4 and TRBJ2-7, with 9 bases that match TRBD2. Sequencing used liver tumor tissue from sampling region 5. The subset was: tumor region T5, tumor centre. This TCR derives from a woman aged 55 to 70 with primary liver carcinoma and hepatitis B virus infection. CDR3 protein: CASSLAGPSYEQYF. CDR3 in DNA: TGTGCCAGCAGTCTAGCGGGGCCCTCCTACGAGCAGTACTTC.